The T cell receptor beta chain described here comes from a study of cytomegalovirus exposure and HLA in healthy donors (dated by TCRdb to 2016 to 2017). With respect to the entire study: In an earlier analysis of several hundred of the donors, 276 Gb of sequence data and 90 million to 120 million unique TCR beta sequences from roughly 180 million T cells were reported. A later genetic analysis took genome-wide SNP genotypes for about 55% of the 666 donors and used that subset as a discovery cohort. To decide whether each TCR beta V gene segment behaved as functional or pseudogenic, an earlier analysis of over 500 of the donors relied on high-throughput TCR beta sequencing. Class I and class II HLA loci were covered by the typing at four-digit resolution. Donor age, sex, ethnicity and CMV serostatus were collected together with the repertoire data. The study profiled the T cell repertoires of 550 to 700 subjects by immunosequencing and related them to cytomegalovirus serostatus. Among the roughly 370 genotyped donors, approximately 82% belonged to the genetic ancestry cluster associated with self-reported Caucasian donors. All discovery cohort repertoires had been generated on a single sequencing platform. The study was designed to test whether signatures of past pathogen exposure could be identified by cataloging public T cell receptors. To study patterns of TCR occurrence, a later analysis re-analyzed previously published TCR beta repertoires from under 750 donors and added high-resolution HLA genotyping. Among 398 genotyped donors of the cohort, an average of roughly 240,000 unique TCR beta nucleotide sequences were sequenced per donor, roughly 20% of them non-productive. The study combined high-throughput TCR immunosequencing, statistical association of individual TCRs with disease status, and machine learning to predict cytomegalovirus infection status. The number of donors typed differed by locus, with about 629-630 for A, B, C, DRB1 and DQB1, around 560 for DQA1, 600 to 610 for DPA1, and under 490 for DPB1. Roughly 290 gigabases of sequencing data and around 80 million unique TCR sequences made up an early release that covered several hundred HLA-typed donors. About five DR-DQ haplotypes were treated as single units for association and clustering because of strong linkage in the cohort. In the later analysis, no new phenotypic data were used to find candidate immune exposures; instead, reliance was placed on TCR beta sequences and their occurrence across donors. In addition to the first cohort of about 650 subjects, a separate validation cohort of 120 different subjects was used. The investigation overall reported the following: According to a later genetic analysis, donors in an Asian-associated ancestry cluster had fewer N-insertions in productive TCRs than the roughly 670-donor mean. In both the original and validation cohorts, the classifier was reported to diagnose cytomegalovirus status with high specificity and sensitivity. The 87-base-pair reads could not distinguish some IMGT-functional V segments, including TRBV6-2 and TRBV6-3, so those segments were excluded. A later analysis found that HLA-associated TCR beta chains were more clonally expanded and had lower generation probabilities than equally common non-associated chains. Roughly uniform sequencing depth across donors was assumed in presence/absence analyses, although this assumption may not hold. In vitro tests confirmed that three of the cytomegalovirus-associated TCR beta chains recognize cytomegalovirus antigens. Across donors, most TCR sequences were observed very rarely, whereas some public TCRs were present in many individuals. V-gene and J-gene trimming of TCR beta chains was associated with a missense DCLRE1C variant in a later genetic analysis, and the association was replicated in an independent cohort. According to a later analysis, TCR association rates differed among HLA loci, with DRB1 alleles showing the most associated TCRs and HLA-C alleles showing the fewest. According to the authors, the approach could potentially be generalized to other disease states and immunological phenotypes. Because counts were too low, about 15 rarely observed V segments, including chromosome 9 orphons, were left out of the earlier analysis of some 600 of the donors. In this cohort, only TCR beta chains were sequenced, and detectable features were limited by the absence of alpha or paired-chain data. Strong co-occurrence of HLA alleles, especially DR and DQ, made assigning TCR associations to individual alleles difficult. Linkage disequilibrium might explain the correlated functional status among segregating V segments, but an unknown experimental factor could not be ruled out. Several of the top co-occurrence clusters appeared to be linked to parvovirus B19, influenza, CMV and Epstein-Barr virus, according to a later analysis. Because HLA typing was missing for some donors at each locus, association tests included only the typed subset. Specific HLA alleles were associated with 15,000 to 20,000 TCR beta sequences at a false discovery rate of 0.05 in a later analysis. Immune exposure information for the cohort was limited to CMV serostatus. Most CMV-associated TCR beta chains appeared to be HLA-restricted in a later analysis, and the HLA associations seemed to be driven largely by CMV exposure. In an earlier analysis of a few hundred of the donors, most TCR beta V segments were observed in productive rearrangements about 87% or about 30% of the time, broadly matching IMGT annotations. The study gave a list of under 200 TCR beta chains associated with cytomegalovirus. A further reported finding was that TCR beta sequences accurately predicted the HLA-A and HLA-B alleles for most subjects in the first cohort. A cluster of highly shared sequence variants was judged likely to be a technical artifact of the sequencing pipeline.

Including the terminal cysteine and phenylalanine, the CDR3 comprises 15 residues. Only the CDR3 portion is preserved as DNA: 45 bases, with reading frame beginning at the first base. From the germline V gene, CDR1 is LGHNA and CDR2 is YSLEER. V loses 0 bases of germline sequence and J loses 5 bases, and the interval between the two ends is 13 bases. The cohort comprised several hundred healthy bone marrow donors. Cohort members were all nominally healthy when sampled, although unrecorded immune exposures were likely present. The donor tested CMV seronegative and was one of the 352 seronegative cohort members. Each donor provided a peripheral blood sample, and peripheral blood mononuclear cells were used for TCR beta sequencing. Genomic DNA extraction from the blood cell samples was performed with the Qiagen DNeasy Blood Extraction Kit. Regarding this clone: No cognate antigen has been identified for it. It has no much larger one-base neighbor in the sample; base qualities were not kept.

The library came from the immunoSEQ multiplex PCR assay. A mixture of 60 forward primers for TCR Vbeta segments and 13 reverse primers for TCR Jbeta segments was used in the multiplex PCR. A multiplex PCR assay on genomic DNA amplified the CDR3 region of rearranged TCR beta genes. On the Illumina HiSeq System, the amplified TCR beta libraries were sequenced as 87-base-pair reads. The authors processed their data as follows. A later analysis tallied approximately 87 million unique TCR beta chains across the 666 repertoires, and about 12 million of those chains were shared by two or more donors. Raw reads were error-corrected and collapsed into unique sequences with a nearest-neighbor algorithm that merged closely related sequences to remove PCR and sequencing errors. Alignment of CDR3 sequences to IMGT reference sequences was used to assign V, D and J gene segments. For a sequence to be retained, a match of at least six nucleotides was required to both a V gene segment and a J gene segment. A rearrangement counted as productive if the CDR3 had no stop codons and remained in frame with V and J, and every other rearrangement counted as non-productive. CDR3 was defined by IMGT convention, running from the second conserved V-encoded cysteine to the conserved J-encoded phenylalanine. Sequences without an unambiguous match to a single V gene segment were excluded from the earlier analysis of about 630 of the donors. An earlier analysis of several hundred of the donors classified V segments as functional when productive rearrangements were above 56.7% and as segregating when the standard deviation between donors was above 5%. A statistical classification framework was developed to diagnose cytomegalovirus status using the catalog of TCR beta chain sequences. In a later analysis, TCR nucleotide sequences were compared against IMGT/GENE-DB human TR gene sequences so that V and J genes could be assigned. A later analysis assigned CDR3 sequences and most-parsimonious VDJ recombination scenarios with the TCRdist pipeline. In a later analysis, each TCR beta chain was defined by its CDR3 amino acid sequence together with its V-gene family, and reads lacking a unique V-gene family were excluded. In a later analysis, 450 to 600 highly shared, low-generation-probability nucleotide sequences were removed to address suspected cross-contamination and a sequencing artifact. In a later analysis, a clonal expansion index was calculated for each public chain from normalized within-repertoire ranks of inferred template counts. In a later analysis, generation probabilities were computed with a VDJ recombination model fitted to out-of-frame rearrangements, and the resulting probabilities were checked against IGoR. In a later analysis, TCR-TCR, TCR-HLA and TCR-CMV co-occurrence was scored with hypergeometric tests, and a repertoire-size bias correction was applied to TCR pairs. A later analysis estimated false discovery rates by permuting HLA or CMV assignments 20 times. In a later analysis, co-occurring TCRs were grouped using DBSCAN, with TCRdist sequence similarity added in when clustering inside HLA-allele-positive subsets. For co-occurrence clustering, repertoires with fewer than 30,000 or more than 120,000 public chains were excluded, along with five repertoires with anomalous nucleotide sharing. TCRdb holds this immuneACCESS table with in-frame rearrangements only. Some clones are missing; in checked studies, unresolved V genes explain under half, and the rest has no known cause. V, J and clone size were drawn from that table, and D and trimming were deduced from the DNA. The sample table shows around 110,000 clones, and about 64% are seen once. The ten largest clones capture 2.8% of the sample.

Sequencing was carried out using PBMCs. The rearrangement combines TRBV4-3 with TRBJ2-5; the D region possibly corresponds to TRBD2 (6 bases align). This receptor was identified in a female donor in good health and CMV-seronegative. The nucleotide sequence reads TGCGCCAGCAGCCAAGATCCCCGGGGGTTGGAGACCCAGTACTTC. It is translated as CASSQDPRGLETQYF.